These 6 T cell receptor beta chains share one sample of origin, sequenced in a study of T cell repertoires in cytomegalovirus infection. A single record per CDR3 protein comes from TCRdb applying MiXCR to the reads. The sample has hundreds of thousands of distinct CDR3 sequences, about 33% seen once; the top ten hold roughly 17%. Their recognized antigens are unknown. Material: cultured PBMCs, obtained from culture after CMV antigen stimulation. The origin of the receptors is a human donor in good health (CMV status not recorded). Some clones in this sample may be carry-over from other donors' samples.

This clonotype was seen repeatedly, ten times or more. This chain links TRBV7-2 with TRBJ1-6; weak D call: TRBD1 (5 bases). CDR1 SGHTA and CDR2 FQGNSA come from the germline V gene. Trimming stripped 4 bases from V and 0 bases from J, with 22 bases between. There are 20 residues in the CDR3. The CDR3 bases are TGTGCCAGCAGCTCATTACCGCTTTCAGGGTCCCACTCCTATAATTCACCCCTCCACTTT. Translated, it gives CASSSLPLSGSHSYNSPLHF.

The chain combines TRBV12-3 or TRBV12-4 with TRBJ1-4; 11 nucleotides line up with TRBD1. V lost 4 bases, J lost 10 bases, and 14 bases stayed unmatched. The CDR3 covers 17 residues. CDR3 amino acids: CASSSAGQGGLFGKLFF. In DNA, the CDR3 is TGTGCCAGCAGTTCGGCGGGACAGGGGGGCCTGTTCGGAAAACTGTTTTTT.

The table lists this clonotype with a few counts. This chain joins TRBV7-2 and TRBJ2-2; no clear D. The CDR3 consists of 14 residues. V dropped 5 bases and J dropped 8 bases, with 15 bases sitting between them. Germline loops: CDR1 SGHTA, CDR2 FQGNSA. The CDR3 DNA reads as TGTGCCAGCAGCCCACAACTGAGTTCGGGGGAGCTGTTTTTT. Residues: CASSPQLSSGELFF. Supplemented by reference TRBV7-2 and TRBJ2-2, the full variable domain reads GAGVSQSPSNKVTEKGKDVELRCDPISGHTALYWYRQSLGQGLEFLIYFQGNSAPDKSGLPSDRFSAERTGGSVSTLTIQRTQQEDSAVYLCASSPQLSSGELFFGEGSRLTVL.

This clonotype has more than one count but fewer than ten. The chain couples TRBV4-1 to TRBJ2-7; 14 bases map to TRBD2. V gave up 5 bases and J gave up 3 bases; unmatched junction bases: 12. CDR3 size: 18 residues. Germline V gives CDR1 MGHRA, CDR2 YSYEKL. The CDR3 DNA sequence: TGCGCCAGCAGCATGGGACTAGCGGGAGTACCCCACCTCTACGAGCAGTACTTC. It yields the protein CASSMGLAGVPHLYEQYF.

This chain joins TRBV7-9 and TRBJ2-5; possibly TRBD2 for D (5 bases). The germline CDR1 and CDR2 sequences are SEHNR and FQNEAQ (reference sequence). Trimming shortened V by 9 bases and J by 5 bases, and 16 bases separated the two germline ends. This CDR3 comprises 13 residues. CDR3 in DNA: TGTGCCAGTCTTCTGGGCTCGGGGGAGACCCAGTACTTC. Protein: CASLLGSGETQYF.

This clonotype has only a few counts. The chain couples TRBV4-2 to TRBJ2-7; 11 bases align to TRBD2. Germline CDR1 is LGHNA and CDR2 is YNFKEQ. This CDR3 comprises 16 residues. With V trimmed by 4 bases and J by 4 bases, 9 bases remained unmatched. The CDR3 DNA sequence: TGTGCCAGCAGCCGCACTAGCGGGAGTTCGAGTTACGAGCAGTACTTC. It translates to CASSRTSGSSSYEQYF.